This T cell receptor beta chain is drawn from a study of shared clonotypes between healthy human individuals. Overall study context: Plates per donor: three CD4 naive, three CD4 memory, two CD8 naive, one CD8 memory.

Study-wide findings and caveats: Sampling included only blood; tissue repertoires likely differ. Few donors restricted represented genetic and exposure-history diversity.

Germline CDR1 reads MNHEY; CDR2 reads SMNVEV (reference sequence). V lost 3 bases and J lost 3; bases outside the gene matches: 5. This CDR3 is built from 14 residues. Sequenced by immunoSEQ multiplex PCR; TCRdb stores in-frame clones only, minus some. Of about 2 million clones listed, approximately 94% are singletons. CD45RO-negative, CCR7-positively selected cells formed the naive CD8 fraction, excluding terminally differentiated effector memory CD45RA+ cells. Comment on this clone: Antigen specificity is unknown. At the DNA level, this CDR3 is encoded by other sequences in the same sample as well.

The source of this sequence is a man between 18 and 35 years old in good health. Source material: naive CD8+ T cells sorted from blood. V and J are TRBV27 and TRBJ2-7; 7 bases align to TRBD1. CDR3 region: CASSFSTGSYEQYF. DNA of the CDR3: TGTGCCAGCAGTTTTTCGACAGGGAGCTACGAGCAGTACTTC.